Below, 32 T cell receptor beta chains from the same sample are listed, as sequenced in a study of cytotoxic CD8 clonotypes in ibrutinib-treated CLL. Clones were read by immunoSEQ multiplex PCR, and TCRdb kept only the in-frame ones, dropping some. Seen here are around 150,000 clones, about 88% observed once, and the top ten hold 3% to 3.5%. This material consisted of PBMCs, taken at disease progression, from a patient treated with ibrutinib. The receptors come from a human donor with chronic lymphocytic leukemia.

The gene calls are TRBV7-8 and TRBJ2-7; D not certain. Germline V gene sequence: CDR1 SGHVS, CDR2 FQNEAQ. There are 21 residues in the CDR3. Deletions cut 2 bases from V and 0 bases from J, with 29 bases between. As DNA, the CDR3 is TGTGCCAGCAGCTTACCACCCCGGGCCCGCGAAAGGACGGTGAGCTCCTACGAGCAGTACTTC. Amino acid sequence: CASSLPPRARERTVSSYEQYF.

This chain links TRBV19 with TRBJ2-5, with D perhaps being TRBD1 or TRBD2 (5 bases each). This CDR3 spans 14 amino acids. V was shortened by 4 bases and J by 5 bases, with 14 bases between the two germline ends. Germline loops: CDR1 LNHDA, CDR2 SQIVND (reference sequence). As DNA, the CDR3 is TGTGCCAGTAGTACGGGGCAGCGTGCGGAGACCCAGTACTTC. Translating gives CASSTGQRAETQYF. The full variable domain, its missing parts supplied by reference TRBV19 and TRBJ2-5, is DGGITQSPKYLFRKEGQNVTLSCEQNLNHDAMYWYRQDPGQGLRLIYYSQIVNDFQKGDIAEGYSVSREKKESFPLTVTSAQKNPTAFYLCASSTGQRAETQYFGPGTRLLVL.

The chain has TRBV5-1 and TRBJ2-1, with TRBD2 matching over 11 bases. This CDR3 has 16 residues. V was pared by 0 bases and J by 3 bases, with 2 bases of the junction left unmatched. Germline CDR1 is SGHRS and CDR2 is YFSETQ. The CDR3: CASSLGGLAGYNEQFF. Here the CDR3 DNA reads TGCGCCAGCAGCTTGGGTGGACTAGCGGGCTACAATGAGCAGTTCTTC.

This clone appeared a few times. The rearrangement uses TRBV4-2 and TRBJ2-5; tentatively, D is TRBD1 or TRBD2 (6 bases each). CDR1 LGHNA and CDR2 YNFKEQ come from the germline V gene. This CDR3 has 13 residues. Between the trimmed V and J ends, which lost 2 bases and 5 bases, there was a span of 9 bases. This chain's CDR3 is CASSQPGAETQYF. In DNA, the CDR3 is TGTGCCAGCAGCCAACCGGGGGCTGAGACCCAGTACTTC.

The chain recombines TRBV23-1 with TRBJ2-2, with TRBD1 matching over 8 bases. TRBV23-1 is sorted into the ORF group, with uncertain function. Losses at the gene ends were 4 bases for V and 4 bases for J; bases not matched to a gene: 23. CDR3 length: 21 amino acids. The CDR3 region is CASSLTPPDREARPLTGELFF. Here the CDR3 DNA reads TGCGCCAGCAGTCTCACCCCCCCGGACAGGGAAGCTAGGCCCCTCACCGGGGAGCTGTTTTTT.

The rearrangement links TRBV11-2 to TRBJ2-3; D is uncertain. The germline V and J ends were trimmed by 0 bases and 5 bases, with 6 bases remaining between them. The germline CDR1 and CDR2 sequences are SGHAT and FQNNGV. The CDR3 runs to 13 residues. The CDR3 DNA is TGTGCCAGCAGCTTAGATCTCGGAGATACGCAGTATTTT. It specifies CASSLDLGDTQYF.

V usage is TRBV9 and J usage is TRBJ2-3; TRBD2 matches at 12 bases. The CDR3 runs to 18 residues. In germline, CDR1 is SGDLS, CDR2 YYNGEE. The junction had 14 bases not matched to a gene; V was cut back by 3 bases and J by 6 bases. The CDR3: CASSGGRTTSGSLDTQYF. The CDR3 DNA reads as TGTGCCAGCAGCGGAGGTCGAACGACTAGCGGGAGTCTGGATACGCAGTATTTT.

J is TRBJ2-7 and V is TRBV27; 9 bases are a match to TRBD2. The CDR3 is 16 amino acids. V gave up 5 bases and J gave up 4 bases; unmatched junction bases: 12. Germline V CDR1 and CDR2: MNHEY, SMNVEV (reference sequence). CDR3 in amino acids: CASSPRVSSGIYEQYF. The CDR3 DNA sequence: TGTGCCAGCAGTCCCCGGGTGTCTAGCGGGATATACGAGCAGTACTTC.

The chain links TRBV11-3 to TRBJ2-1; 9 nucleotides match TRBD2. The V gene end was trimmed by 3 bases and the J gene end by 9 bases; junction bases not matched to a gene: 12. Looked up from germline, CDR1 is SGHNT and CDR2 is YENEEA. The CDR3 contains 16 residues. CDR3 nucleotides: TGTGCCAGCAGCTTTCTAGGGCGGGAGGGCTCAGTTGAGCAGTTCTTC. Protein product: CASSFLGREGSVEQFF.

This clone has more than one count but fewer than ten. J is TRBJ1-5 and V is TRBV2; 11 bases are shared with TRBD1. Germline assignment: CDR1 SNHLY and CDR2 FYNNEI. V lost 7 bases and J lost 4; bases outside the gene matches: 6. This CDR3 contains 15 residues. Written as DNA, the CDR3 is TGTGCCAGCACCAGGGACAGGGGGGGAAATCAGCCCCAGCATTTT. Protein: CASTRDRGGNQPQHF.

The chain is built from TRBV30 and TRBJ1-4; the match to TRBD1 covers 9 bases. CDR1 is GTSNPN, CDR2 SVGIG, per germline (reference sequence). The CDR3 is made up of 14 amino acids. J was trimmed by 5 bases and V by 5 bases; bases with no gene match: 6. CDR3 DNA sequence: TGTGCCTGGGGGGGACAGGGATCAAATGAAAAACTGTTTTTT. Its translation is CAWGGQGSNEKLFF. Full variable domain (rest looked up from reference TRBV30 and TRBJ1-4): SQTIHQWPATLVQPVGSPLSLECTVEGTSNPNLYWYRQAAGRGLQLLFYSVGIGQISSEVPQNLSASRPQDRQFILSSKKLLLSDSGFYLCAWGGQGSNEKLFFGSGTQLSVL.

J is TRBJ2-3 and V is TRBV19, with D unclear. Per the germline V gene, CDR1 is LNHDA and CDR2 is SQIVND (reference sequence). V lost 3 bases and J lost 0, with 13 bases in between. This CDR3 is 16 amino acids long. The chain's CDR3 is CASSISPIGSTDTQYF. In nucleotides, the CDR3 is TGTGCCAGTAGTATCTCCCCCATAGGGAGCACAGATACGCAGTATTTT.

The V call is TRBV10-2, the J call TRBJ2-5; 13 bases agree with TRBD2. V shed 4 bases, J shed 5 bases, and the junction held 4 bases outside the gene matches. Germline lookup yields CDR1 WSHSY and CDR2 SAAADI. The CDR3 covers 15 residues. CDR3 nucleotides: TGCGCCAGCAGTGGTGGACTAGCGGGAGTGGAGACCCAGTACTTC. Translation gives CASSGGLAGVETQYF.

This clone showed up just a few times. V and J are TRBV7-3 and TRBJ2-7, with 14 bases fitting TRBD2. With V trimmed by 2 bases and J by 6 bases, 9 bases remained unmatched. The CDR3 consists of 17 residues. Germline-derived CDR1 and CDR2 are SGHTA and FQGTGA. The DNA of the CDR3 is TGTGCCAGCAGCTTAGGGGGACTAGCGGGAGCCGACCGCGAGCAGTACTTC. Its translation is CASSLGGLAGADREQYF.

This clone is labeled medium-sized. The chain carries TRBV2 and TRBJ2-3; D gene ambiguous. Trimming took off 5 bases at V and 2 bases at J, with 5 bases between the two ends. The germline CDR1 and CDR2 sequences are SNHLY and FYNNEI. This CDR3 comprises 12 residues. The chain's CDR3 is CASSKNTDTQYF. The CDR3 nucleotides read TGTGCCAGCAGTAAGAACACAGATACGCAGTATTTT.

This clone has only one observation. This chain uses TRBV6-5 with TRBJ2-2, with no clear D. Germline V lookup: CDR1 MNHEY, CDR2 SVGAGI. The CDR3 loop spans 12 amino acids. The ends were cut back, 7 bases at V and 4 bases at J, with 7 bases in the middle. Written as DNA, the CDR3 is TGTGCCAGCACCTCGTTCACCGGGGAGCTGTTTTTT. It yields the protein CASTSFTGELFF.

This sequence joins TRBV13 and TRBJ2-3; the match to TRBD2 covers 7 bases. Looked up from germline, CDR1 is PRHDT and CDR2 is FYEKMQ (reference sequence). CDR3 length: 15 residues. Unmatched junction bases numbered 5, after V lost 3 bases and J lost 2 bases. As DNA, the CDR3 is TGTGCCAGCAGCTTTGGACTAGGCCCCACAGATACGCAGTATTTT. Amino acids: CASSFGLGPTDTQYF.

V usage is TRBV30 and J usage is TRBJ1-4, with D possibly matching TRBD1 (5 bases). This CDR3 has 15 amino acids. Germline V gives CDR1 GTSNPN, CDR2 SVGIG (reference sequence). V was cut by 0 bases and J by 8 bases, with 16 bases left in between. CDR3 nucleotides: TGTGCCTGGAGTGTGGCGGGGCCGTTTGGCGAAAAACTGTTTTTT. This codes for CAWSVAGPFGEKLFF.

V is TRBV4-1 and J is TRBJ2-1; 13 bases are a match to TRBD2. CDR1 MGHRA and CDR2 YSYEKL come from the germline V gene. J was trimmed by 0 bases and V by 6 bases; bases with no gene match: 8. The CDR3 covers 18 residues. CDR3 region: CASRRTSGRINSYNEQFF. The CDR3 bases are TGCGCCAGCAGGCGGACTAGCGGGAGAATAAACTCCTACAATGAGCAGTTCTTC.

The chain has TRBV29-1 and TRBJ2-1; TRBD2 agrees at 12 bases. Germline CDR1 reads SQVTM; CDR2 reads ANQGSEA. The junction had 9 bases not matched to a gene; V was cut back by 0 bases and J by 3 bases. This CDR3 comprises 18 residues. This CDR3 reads CSVEEGTSGRSIYNEQFF. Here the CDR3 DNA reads TGCAGCGTTGAAGAGGGGACTAGCGGGCGTTCTATCTACAATGAGCAGTTCTTC.

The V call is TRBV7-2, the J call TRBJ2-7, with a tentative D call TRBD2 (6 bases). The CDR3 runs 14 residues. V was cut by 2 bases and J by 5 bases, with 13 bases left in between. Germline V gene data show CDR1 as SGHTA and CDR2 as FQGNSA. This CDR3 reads CASSLRLVLDEQYF. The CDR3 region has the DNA TGTGCCAGCAGCTTACGACTAGTTCTCGACGAGCAGTACTTC.

CDR3 amino acids: CASSSSPGGVRDTQYF. The DNA of the CDR3 is TGTGCCAGCAGCTCCAGCCCTGGCGGCGTAAGGGATACGCAGTATTTT. The chain recombines TRBV13 with TRBJ2-3; D not resolved. The germline gives CDR1 PRHDT, CDR2 FYEKMQ (reference sequence). The CDR3 sequence is 16 residues long. Trimming removed 4 bases at V and 6 bases at J, with 20 bases between.

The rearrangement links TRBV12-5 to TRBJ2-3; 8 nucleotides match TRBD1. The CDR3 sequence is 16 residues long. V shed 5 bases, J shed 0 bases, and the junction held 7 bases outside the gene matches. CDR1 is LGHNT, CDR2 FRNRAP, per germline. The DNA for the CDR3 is TGTGCTAGTGGTGTGGGACAGGCCCCTAGCACAGATACGCAGTATTTT. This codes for CASGVGQAPSTDTQYF.

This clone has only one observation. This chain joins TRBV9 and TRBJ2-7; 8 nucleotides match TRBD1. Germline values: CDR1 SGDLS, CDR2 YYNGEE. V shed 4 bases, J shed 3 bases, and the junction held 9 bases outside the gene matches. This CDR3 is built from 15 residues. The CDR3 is CASSSDRGKVYEQYF. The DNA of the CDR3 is TGTGCCAGCAGCTCCGACAGGGGAAAGGTCTACGAGCAGTACTTC. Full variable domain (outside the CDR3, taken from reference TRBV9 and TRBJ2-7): DSGVTQTPKHLITATGQRVTLRCSPRSGDLSVYWYQQSLDQGLQFLIQYYNGEERAKGNILERFSAQQFPDLHSELNLSSLELGDSALYFCASSSDRGKVYEQYFGPGTRLTVT.

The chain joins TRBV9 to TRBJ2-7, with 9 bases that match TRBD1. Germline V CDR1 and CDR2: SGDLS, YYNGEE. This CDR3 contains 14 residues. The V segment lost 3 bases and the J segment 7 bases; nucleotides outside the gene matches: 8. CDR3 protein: CASSATGGLGEQYF. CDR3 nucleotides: TGTGCCAGCAGCGCGACAGGGGGATTGGGGGAGCAGTACTTC.

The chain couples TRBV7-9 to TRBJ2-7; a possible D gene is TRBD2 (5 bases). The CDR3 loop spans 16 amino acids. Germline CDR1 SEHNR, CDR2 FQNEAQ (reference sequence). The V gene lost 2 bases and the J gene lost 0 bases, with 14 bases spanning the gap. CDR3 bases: TGTGCCAGCAGCTTACGCGGAGGTAGCACCTCCTACGAGCAGTACTTC. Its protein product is CASSLRGGSTSYEQYF.

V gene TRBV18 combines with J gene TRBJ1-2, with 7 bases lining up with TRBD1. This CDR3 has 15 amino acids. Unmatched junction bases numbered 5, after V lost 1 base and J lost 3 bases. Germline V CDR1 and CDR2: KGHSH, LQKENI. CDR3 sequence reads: CASSPQPGTDYGYTF. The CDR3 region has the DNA TGTGCCAGCTCACCACAACCTGGGACAGACTATGGCTACACCTTC.

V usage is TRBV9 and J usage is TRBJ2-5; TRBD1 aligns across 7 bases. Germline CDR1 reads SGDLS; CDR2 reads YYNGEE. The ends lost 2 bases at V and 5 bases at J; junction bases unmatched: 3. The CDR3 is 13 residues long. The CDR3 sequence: CASSVTGEETQYF. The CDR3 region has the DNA TGTGCCAGCAGCGTTACAGGGGAGGAGACCCAGTACTTC.

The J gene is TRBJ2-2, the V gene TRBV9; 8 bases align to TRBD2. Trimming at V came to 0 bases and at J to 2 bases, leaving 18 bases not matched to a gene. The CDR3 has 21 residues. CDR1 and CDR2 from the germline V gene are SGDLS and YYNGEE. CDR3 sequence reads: CASSVATSVGTSGTNTGELFF. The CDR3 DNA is TGTGCCAGCAGCGTAGCTACGTCGGTTGGGACTAGTGGGACAAACACCGGGGAGCTGTTTTTT. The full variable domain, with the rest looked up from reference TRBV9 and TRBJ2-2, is DSGVTQTPKHLITATGQRVTLRCSPRSGDLSVYWYQQSLDQGLQFLIQYYNGEERAKGNILERFSAQQFPDLHSELNLSSLELGDSALYFCASSVATSVGTSGTNTGELFFGEGSRLTVL.

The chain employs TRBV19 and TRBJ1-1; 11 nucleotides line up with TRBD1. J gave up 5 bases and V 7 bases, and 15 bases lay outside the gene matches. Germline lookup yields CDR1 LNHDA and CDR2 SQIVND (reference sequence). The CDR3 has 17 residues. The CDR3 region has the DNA TGTGCCAGTACCCCCCTCGTGGGACAGGGGGTGGGGACTGAAGCTTTCTTT. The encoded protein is CASTPLVGQGVGTEAFF.

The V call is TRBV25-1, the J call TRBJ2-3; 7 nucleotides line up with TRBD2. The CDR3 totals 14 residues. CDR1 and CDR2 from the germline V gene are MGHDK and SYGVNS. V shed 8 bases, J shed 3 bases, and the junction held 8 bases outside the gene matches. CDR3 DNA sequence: TGTGCCAGCGGGAGGGGCGCCGGGACAGATACGCAGTATTTT. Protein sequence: CASGRGAGTDTQYF.

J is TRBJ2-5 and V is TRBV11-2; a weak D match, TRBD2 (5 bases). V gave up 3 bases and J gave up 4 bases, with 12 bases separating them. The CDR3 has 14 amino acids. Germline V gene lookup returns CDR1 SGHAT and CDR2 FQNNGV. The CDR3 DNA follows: TGTGCCAGCAGCTTCCGGGGTCGAGGAGAGACCCAGTACTTC. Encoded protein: CASSFRGRGETQYF.